Following are 20 T cell receptor beta chains from one sample sequenced in a study of cytomegalovirus exposure and HLA in healthy donors (dated by TCRdb to about 2017). Library generation was performed with the immunoSEQ multiplex PCR assay. For the multiplex PCR, a mixture combining 60 forward primers for TCR Vbeta segments and 13 reverse primers for TCR Jbeta segments was used. The source is immuneACCESS, and TCRdb retained only in-frame sequences with V and J called. Part of the clones is not carried over; for the studies checked, unresolved V genes explain less than half of this, and the remainder is unexplained. The sample includes around 190,000 clones, with about 78% observed a single time. The ten largest clones take up 2.9% of the sample. Sequences were obtained from PBMCs. Every receptor here comes from a woman in her 30s in good health and CMV-seronegative.

This clone was counted a few times. A read error may produce the germline difference seen at one junction end. This sequence joins TRBV30 and TRBJ2-7; 9 nucleotides line up with TRBD2. The CDR3 is 14 amino acids. Germline V CDR1 and CDR2: GTSNPN, SVGIG (reference sequence). CDR3 sequence (DNA): TGTGCCTGGAGTGTACTCGCGGGAGGGCCCGAGGAGTACTTC. It specifies CAWSVLAGGPEEYF. The entire variable domain, with the rest obtained from reference TRBV30 and TRBJ2-7, is as follows: SQTIHQWPATLVQPVGSPLSLECTVEGTSNPNLYWYRQAAGRGLQLLFYSVGIGQISSEVPQNLSASRPQDRQFILSSKKLLLSDSGFYLCAWSVLAGGPEEYFGPGTRLTVT.

A single count supports this clone. The chain couples TRBV27 to TRBJ2-1, with 14 bases identical to TRBD2. CDR3 length equals 18 residues. Germline trimming cut 2 bases from V and 0 bases from J; bases unmatched to any gene: 3. Germline V lookup: CDR1 MNHEY, CDR2 SMNVEV (reference sequence). CDR3 DNA: TGTGCCAGCAGTTTAAGGACTAGCGGGAGGTACTCCTACAATGAGCAGTTCTTC. Its translation is CASSLRTSGRYSYNEQFF.

V and J are TRBV18 and TRBJ1-1; D call uncertain. The CDR3 length is 14 residues. Trimming took off 5 bases at V and 1 base at J, with 11 bases between the two ends. Germline CDR1 and CDR2: KGHSH and LQKENI. CDR3: CASSEIQRNTEAFF. For the CDR3, the DNA is TGTGCCAGCTCAGAGATACAGAGGAACACTGAAGCTTTCTTT. The entire variable domain, with the rest obtained from reference TRBV18 and TRBJ1-1, is as follows: NAGVMQNPRHLVRRRGQEARLRCSPMKGHSHVYWYRQLPEEGLKFMVYLQKENIIDESGMPKERFSAEFPKEGPSILRIQQVVRGDSAAYFCASSEIQRNTEAFFGQGTRLTVV.

This sequence joins TRBV5-1 and TRBJ2-1; 7 bases map to TRBD1. CDR1 and CDR2 from the germline V gene are SGHRS and YFSETQ. V lost 5 bases to trimming and J lost 3 bases; unmatched junction nucleotides: 5. This CDR3 spans 14 amino acids. The CDR3 loop is CASSGQVNYNEQFF. The CDR3 DNA reads TGCGCCAGCAGTGGACAGGTTAACTACAATGAGCAGTTCTTC.

This clone was seen a few times. The rearrangement links TRBV7-9 to TRBJ2-1, with 13 nucleotides matching TRBD2. V lost 0 bases and J lost 3; bases outside the gene matches: 2. CDR1 SEHNR and CDR2 FQNEAQ come from the germline V gene (reference sequence). This CDR3 spans 17 amino acids. Here the CDR3 DNA reads TGTGCCAGCAGCTTAGCGGGGACTAGCGGGGACTACAATGAGCAGTTCTTC. As protein: CASSLAGTSGDYNEQFF.

This clone was picked up a small number of times. The V gene is TRBV5-1, the J gene TRBJ2-3; 7 nucleotides agree with TRBD2. The CDR3 covers 15 residues. V was clipped by 0 bases and J by 4 bases; unmatched bases: 5. The V gene's germline CDR1 is SGHRS and CDR2 YFSETQ. This CDR3 reads CASSLGSGLPDTQYF. CDR3 nucleotide sequence: TGCGCCAGCAGCTTGGGTAGCGGGTTGCCAGATACGCAGTATTTT.

V gene TRBV5-1 combines with J gene TRBJ1-1, with D possibly being TRBD1 (6 bases). Looked up from germline, CDR1 is SGHRS and CDR2 is YFSETQ. There are 14 residues in the CDR3. V was trimmed by 3 bases and J by 1 base, leaving 10 bases between them. This CDR3 is CASSSRQENTEAFF. Here the CDR3 DNA reads TGCGCCAGCAGCTCGCGACAGGAGAACACTGAAGCTTTCTTT. The variable domain in full, completed from reference TRBV5-1 and TRBJ1-1, reads KAGVTQTPRYLIKTRGQQVTLSCSPISGHRSVSWYQQTPGQGLQFLFEYFSETQRNKGNFPGRFSGRQFSNSRSEMNVSTLELGDSALYLCASSSRQENTEAFFGQGTRLTVV.

The chain is built from TRBV19 and TRBJ1-2; D possibly corresponds to TRBD1 (6 bases). The CDR3 is 12 residues long. Trimming took 5 bases from V and 5 from J, leaving 9 bases between them. Germline CDR1 reads LNHDA; CDR2 reads SQIVND (reference sequence). The CDR3 bases are TGTGCCAGTAGTCTCGGACAGTATGGCTACACCTTC. Its translation: CASSLGQYGYTF.

This clone was seen a few times. The rearrangement links TRBV4-1 to TRBJ2-1; TRBD2 matches 12 bases. This CDR3 contains 16 residues. Germline trimming cut 5 bases from V and 4 bases from J; bases unmatched to any gene: 6. Germline V gives CDR1 MGHRA, CDR2 YSYEKL. Written as DNA, the CDR3 is TGCGCCAGCAGCTTTCGGACTAGCGGGGAATACAATGAGCAGTTCTTC. This sequence encodes CASSFRTSGEYNEQFF.

This chain uses TRBV5-4 with TRBJ1-1; perhaps TRBD1 as D (5 bases). The CDR3 loop spans 14 amino acids. CDR1 SGHNT and CDR2 YYREEE come from the germline V gene (reference sequence). Deletions cut 5 bases from V and 3 bases from J, with 14 bases between. The CDR3 loop is CASRPGREDTEAFF. The CDR3 nucleotides read TGTGCCAGCAGACCAGGGCGAGAAGACACTGAAGCTTTCTTT.

The gene calls are TRBV5-1 and TRBJ2-1, with 7 bases that match TRBD2. CDR3 length: 15 amino acids. CDR1 and CDR2 from the germline V gene are SGHRS and YFSETQ. The V and J ends lost 2 bases and 3 bases, in that order; junction bases with no gene match: 5. The DNA for the CDR3 is TGCGCCAGCAGCTTAGGGAGCGGGGTCTACAATGAGCAGTTCTTC. Its protein product is CASSLGSGVYNEQFF.

This chain joins TRBV5-1 and TRBJ1-1; possibly TRBD1 for D (5 bases). CDR3 length: 17 amino acids. Germline V gene data show CDR1 as SGHRS and CDR2 as YFSETQ. Deletions cut 4 bases from V and 4 bases from J, with 23 bases between. This CDR3 reads CASSPSAGVIEGTEAFF. In DNA form, the CDR3 reads TGCGCCAGCAGCCCCTCCGCGGGGGTGATTGAGGGCACTGAAGCTTTCTTT. Combining the CDR3 with reference TRBV5-1 and TRBJ1-1 gives the whole variable domain KAGVTQTPRYLIKTRGQQVTLSCSPISGHRSVSWYQQTPGQGLQFLFEYFSETQRNKGNFPGRFSGRQFSNSRSEMNVSTLELGDSALYLCASSPSAGVIEGTEAFFGQGTRLTVV.

This sequence joins TRBV6-6 and TRBJ1-2, with 7 bases fitting TRBD1. Germline CDR1 reads MNHNY; CDR2 reads SVGAGI (reference sequence). This CDR3 is 15 amino acids long. J gave up 6 bases and V 5 bases, and 12 bases lay outside the gene matches. The CDR3 spells CASSQSTGPRDGYTF. CDR3 sequence (DNA): TGTGCCAGCAGTCAATCGACAGGGCCTCGGGATGGCTACACCTTC.

V is TRBV14 and J is TRBJ2-1; D may be TRBD2 (6 bases). This CDR3 has 16 residues. V was clipped by 4 bases and J by 2 bases, with 15 bases between them. CDR1 is SGHDN, CDR2 FVKESK, per germline. The CDR3 sequence: CASSLRGRRPYNEQFF. Written as DNA, the CDR3 is TGTGCCAGCAGCCTTCGGGGGAGAAGGCCCTACAATGAGCAGTTCTTC.

This chain links TRBV10-3 with TRBJ1-1; 10 bases map to TRBD1. This CDR3 has 14 residues. V dropped 5 bases and J dropped 3; count of bases not matched to a gene: 3. The germline CDR1 and CDR2 sequences are ENHRY and SYGVKD. CDR3 DNA: TGTGCCATCAGTTCTGGGACAGGGGACACTGAAGCTTTCTTT. Translating gives CAISSGTGDTEAFF.

The chain uses TRBV28 and TRBJ2-1, with TRBD1 matching 12 bases. CDR1 and CDR2 from the germline V gene are MDHEN and SYDVKM. The CDR3 is 13 residues long. CDR3 DNA: TGTGCGCTAAGGGACAGGGGGCTTCGGGAGCAGTTCTTC. It encodes CALRDRGLREQFF. Full variable domain (missing parts from reference TRBV28 and TRBJ2-1): DVKVTQSSRYLVKRTGEKVFLECVQDMDHENMFWYRQDPGLGLRLIYFSYDVKMKEKGDIPEGYSVSREKKERFSLILESASTNQTSMYLCALRDRGLREQFFGPGTRLTVL.

The V call is TRBV28, the J call TRBJ2-1; the match to TRBD2 covers 12 bases. The CDR3 is 15 residues long. Trimming took 5 bases from V and 9 from J; bases not matched to a gene: 8. CDR1 is MDHEN, CDR2 SYDVKM, per germline. The CDR3 region has the DNA TGTGCCAGCAGTCGACTAGCGGGAGTAGTAATTGAGCAGTTCTTC. Its protein is CASSRLAGVVIEQFF.

V is TRBV27 and J is TRBJ2-7; 12 positions match TRBD2. The germline gives CDR1 MNHEY, CDR2 SMNVEV (reference sequence). The CDR3 length is 17 residues. J lost 4 bases, V lost 5 bases, and 12 bases had no gene match. CDR3 nucleotide sequence: TGTGCCAGCAGTCGGGGGGGGACTAGCGGGTTCGCGTACGAGCAGTACTTC. Translating gives CASSRGGTSGFAYEQYF.

J is TRBJ1-1 and V is TRBV7-6; weak D call: TRBD1 (6 bases). This CDR3 spans 16 amino acids. The germline CDR1 and CDR2 sequences are SGHVS and FNYEAQ. Trimming shortened V by 5 bases and J by 4 bases, and 20 bases separated the two germline ends. CDR3 DNA sequence: TGTGCCAGCAGCACTACAGGGTTTGTCAGTGGCACTGAAGCTTTCTTT. It specifies CASSTTGFVSGTEAFF.

The V and J genes are TRBV6-5 and TRBJ2-5, with 9 bases fitting TRBD2. The J segment lost 5 bases and the V segment lost 4 bases, leaving 11 bases of the junction unmatched. The germline CDR1 and CDR2 sequences are MNHEY and SVGAGI. The CDR3 has 16 residues. CDR3: CASSSLAGGPRETQYF. The CDR3 DNA is TGTGCCAGCAGTTCACTGGCGGGAGGGCCTCGGGAGACCCAGTACTTC.